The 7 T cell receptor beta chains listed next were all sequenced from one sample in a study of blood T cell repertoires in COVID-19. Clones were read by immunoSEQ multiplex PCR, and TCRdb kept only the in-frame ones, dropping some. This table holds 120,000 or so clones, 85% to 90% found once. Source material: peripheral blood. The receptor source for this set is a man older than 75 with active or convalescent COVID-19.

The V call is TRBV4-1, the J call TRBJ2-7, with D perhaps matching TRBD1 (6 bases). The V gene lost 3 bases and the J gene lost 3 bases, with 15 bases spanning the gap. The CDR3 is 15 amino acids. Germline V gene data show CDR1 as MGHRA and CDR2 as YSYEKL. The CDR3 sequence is CASSQSNRDFYEQYF. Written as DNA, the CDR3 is TGCGCCAGCAGCCAGTCTAACAGGGATTTCTACGAGCAGTACTTC.

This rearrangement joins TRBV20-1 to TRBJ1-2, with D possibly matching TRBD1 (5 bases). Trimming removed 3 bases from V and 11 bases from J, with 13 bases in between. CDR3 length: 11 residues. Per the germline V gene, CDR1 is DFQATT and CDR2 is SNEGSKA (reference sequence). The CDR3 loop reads CSASLAGFYTF. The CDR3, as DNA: TGCAGTGCTAGTCTGGCAGGGTTTTACACCTTC.

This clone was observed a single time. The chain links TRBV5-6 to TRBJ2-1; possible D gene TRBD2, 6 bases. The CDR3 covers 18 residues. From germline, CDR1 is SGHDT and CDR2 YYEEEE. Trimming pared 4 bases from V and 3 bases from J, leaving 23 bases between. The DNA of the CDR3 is TGTGCCAGCAGCCCAGCCAGCCTAGCGACGAATGTCTACAATGAGCAGTTCTTC. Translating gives CASSPASLATNVYNEQFF.

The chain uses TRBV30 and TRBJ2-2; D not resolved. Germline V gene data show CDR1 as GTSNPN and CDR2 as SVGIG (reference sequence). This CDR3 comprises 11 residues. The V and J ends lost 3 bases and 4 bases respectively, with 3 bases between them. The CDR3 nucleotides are TGTGCCTGGAGCGGCACCGGGGAGCTGTTTTTT. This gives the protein CAWSGTGELFF.

The CDR3 region has the DNA TGTGCCAGCAGTGAACCCCAGGGAGGGGACGGAAACACCATATATTTT. Translating it yields CASSEPQGGDGNTIYF. This chain links TRBV25-1 with TRBJ1-3, with a tentative D call TRBD1 (5 bases). Deletions cut 2 bases from V and 4 bases from J, with 15 bases between. The germline CDR1 and CDR2 sequences are MGHDK and SYGVNS. The CDR3 runs 16 residues.

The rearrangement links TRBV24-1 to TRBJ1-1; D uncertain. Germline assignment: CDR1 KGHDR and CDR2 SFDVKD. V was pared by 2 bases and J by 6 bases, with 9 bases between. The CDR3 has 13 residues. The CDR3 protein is CATSDYRGSEAFF. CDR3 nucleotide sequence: TGTGCCACCAGTGATTACAGAGGGTCTGAAGCTTTCTTT.

The CDR3 DNA follows: TGTGCCAGCATGTGGACAAATGAAAAACTGTTTTTT. It codes for CASMWTNEKLFF. The chain links TRBV2 to TRBJ1-4, with D maybe TRBD1 (5 bases). V was trimmed by 7 bases and J by 5 bases, leaving 8 bases between them. Germline V gives CDR1 SNHLY, CDR2 FYNNEI. The CDR3 sequence is 12 residues long.